These 23 T cell receptor beta chains originate from one sample sequenced in a study of T cells in Graves' hyperthyroidism and ophthalmopathy. Amplification targeted TCR beta CDR3 regions from RNA transcripts. The HTBI primer set served for first-round RT-PCR of the TCR CDR3. MiXCR was run by TCRdb on the multiplex PCR reads, yielding one entry per CDR3 protein. The table has fewer than 500,000 distinct CDR3 sequences, roughly 14% seen once; the top ten hold roughly 13%. The sample comprised blood. The receptors originated from a man aged 18-30 years with Graves' ophthalmopathy.

This clonotype was picked up many times. This CDR3 reads CASSYSHNYGYTF. CDR3 DNA: TGTGCCAGCAGTTATTCACACAACTATGGCTACACCTTC. This chain links TRBV6-6 with TRBJ1-2; D gene uncertain. Germline CDR1 reads MNHNY; CDR2 reads SVGAGI (reference sequence). This CDR3 has 13 residues. The V gene lost 3 bases and the J gene lost 2 bases, with 7 bases spanning the gap.

The rearrangement uses TRBV20-1 and TRBJ1-1; possibly TRBD1 for D (5 bases). CDR3 length equals 14 residues. The V end was cut by 3 bases, the J end by 0 bases, with 11 bases between. CDR1 DFQATT and CDR2 SNEGSKA come from the germline V gene (reference sequence). Here the CDR3 reads CSARGGILNTEAFF. The CDR3 coding sequence is TGCAGTGCTAGGGGGGGGATCCTGAACACTGAAGCTTTCTTT.

This clonotype was counted many times. V is TRBV12-3 or TRBV12-4 and J is TRBJ2-7, with 8 bases that match TRBD2. With V trimmed by 5 bases and J by 4 bases, 10 bases remained unmatched. The length of the CDR3 is 15 residues. The CDR3 coding sequence is TGTGCCAGCAGTCCTCCGGGACTAGGGTCTTACGAGCAGTACTTC. Protein sequence: CASSPPGLGSYEQYF.

The J gene is TRBJ1-1, the V gene TRBV10-2; the D is unclear. From germline, CDR1 is WSHSY and CDR2 SAAADI. This CDR3 region has 12 residues. V lost 7 bases and J 1 base, leaving 7 bases between the germline ends. In nucleotides, the CDR3 is TGCGCCAGCATCTCAGGGAACACTGAAGCTTTCTTT. Its translation is CASISGNTEAFF.

This CDR3 is CASNPGNYGYTF. The DNA for the CDR3 is TGTGCCAGCAACCCAGGGAACTATGGCTACACCTTC. The J gene is TRBJ1-2, the V gene TRBV2; tentative D call: TRBD1 (5 bases). Per the germline V gene, CDR1 is SNHLY and CDR2 is FYNNEI. V shed 7 bases and J shed 2 bases, with 8 bases lying between them. This CDR3 contains 12 residues. The full variable domain, completed using reference TRBV2 and TRBJ1-2, is EPEVTQTPSHQVTQMGQEVILRCVPISNHLYFYWYRQILGQKVEFLVSFYNNEISEKSEIFDDQFSVERPDGSNFTLKIRSTKLEDSAMYFCASNPGNYGYTFGSGTRLTVV.

At least ten counts were recorded for this clonotype. The gene calls are TRBV6-2 or TRBV6-3 and TRBJ1-5, with D possibly being TRBD1 (6 bases). Per germline, CDR1 MNHEY and CDR2 SVGEGT. V was clipped by 10 bases and J by 6 bases, with 19 bases between them. CDR3 length equals 14 residues. The DNA of the CDR3 is TGTGCCACCTGTACTACAGGGCCCGTTCAGCCCCAGCATTTT. It encodes CATCTTGPVQPQHF.

This clonotype was seen many times. The chain uses TRBV12-3 or TRBV12-4 and TRBJ1-3; D gene unclear. Deletions cut 3 bases from V and 4 bases from J, with 10 bases between. CDR3 length: 14 amino acids. CDR3 in amino acids: CASSLSASGNTIYF. The CDR3 DNA reads TGTGCCAGCAGTTTGAGTGCTTCAGGAAACACCATATATTTT.

Only a few counts were recorded for this clonotype. This rearrangement joins TRBV27 to TRBJ2-5, with 7 bases identical to TRBD2. After removal of 6 bases from V and 3 bases from J, the junction contained 7 bases not matched to a gene. The CDR3 covers 14 residues. Looked up from germline, CDR1 is MNHEY and CDR2 is SMNVEV (reference sequence). Here the CDR3 DNA reads TGTGCCAGCAGACACCTTGCGGGAGAAGAGACCCAGTACTTC. It yields the protein CASRHLAGEETQYF.

This clonotype was seen many times. This chain joins TRBV10-3 and TRBJ2-5, with D perhaps being TRBD1 or TRBD2 (5 bases each). The ends were cut back, 0 bases at V and 3 bases at J, with 17 bases in the middle. Germline V lookup: CDR1 ENHRY, CDR2 SYGVKD. The CDR3 has 17 amino acids. The DNA of the CDR3 is TGTGCCATCAGTGAGTCGGGACGATCAACAATAAAAGAGACCCAGTACTTC. As protein: CAISESGRSTIKETQYF.

The chain links TRBV4-1 to TRBJ1-1, with TRBD1 matching 7 bases. The germline CDR1 and CDR2 sequences are MGHRA and YSYEKL. The CDR3 totals 16 residues. The J segment lost 6 bases and the V segment lost 0 bases, leaving 10 bases of the junction unmatched. CDR3 DNA: TGCGCCAGCAGCCAAGAAGACAGGGAAACTCGCGCTGAAGCTTTCTTT. Protein product: CASSQEDRETRAEAFF.

In this sample, this clonotype turned up a few times. The chain employs TRBV5-1 and TRBJ2-2; 10 nucleotides align to TRBD1. Germline assignment: CDR1 SGHRS and CDR2 YFSETQ. The CDR3 has 13 residues. V shed 5 bases and J 6 bases; nucleotides not matched to a gene: 1. CDR3: CASRDRGSGELFF. The CDR3 region has the DNA TGCGCCAGCAGGGACAGGGGGTCCGGGGAGCTGTTTTTT.

This clonotype was seen a handful of times. The chain is built from TRBV27 and TRBJ1-1, with D possibly matching TRBD1 (5 bases). The CDR3 is made up of 13 amino acids. The V end was cut by 5 bases, the J end by 8 bases, with 15 bases between. In germline, CDR1 is MNHEY, CDR2 SMNVEV (reference sequence). CDR3 DNA sequence: TGTGCCAGCAGTACAGGACGGAAGGCGGAAGCTTTCTTT. It yields the protein CASSTGRKAEAFF.

Many counts were recorded for this clonotype. The chain combines TRBV20-1 with TRBJ2-1; perhaps TRBD2 as D (5 bases). This CDR3 contains 13 residues. Trimming removed 5 bases from V and 5 bases from J, with 13 bases in between. Looked up from germline, CDR1 is DFQATT and CDR2 is SNEGSKA (reference sequence). CDR3 sequence: CSAQDWKNNEQFF. CDR3 sequence (DNA): TGCAGTGCTCAGGACTGGAAAAACAATGAGCAGTTCTTC.

The rearrangement joins TRBV19 to TRBJ1-2; the D is unclear. Looked up from germline, CDR1 is LNHDA and CDR2 is SQIVND (reference sequence). The CDR3 is made up of 14 amino acids. V was cut by 3 bases and J by 2 bases, with 10 bases left in between. CDR3 sequence reads: CASSIKGRNYGYTF. CDR3 sequence (DNA): TGTGCCAGTAGTATTAAAGGACGGAACTATGGCTACACCTTC.

There are many counts of this clonotype. The chain is built from TRBV6-1 and TRBJ1-1; D may be TRBD1 (5 bases). Germline V lookup: CDR1 MNHNS, CDR2 SASEGT. This CDR3 spans 13 amino acids. Between the trimmed V and J ends, which lost 7 bases and 4 bases, there was a span of 13 bases. CDR3 nucleotide sequence: TGTGCCAGCACCCACCTAAGGGGCACTGAAGCTTTCTTT. Translation: CASTHLRGTEAFF.

This clonotype turned up a few times. This may be a read error: a much more frequent sequence differs by one nucleotide. The limits of the CDR3 on the DNA are not certain, so only TCRdb's listed CDR3 is given. The chain couples TRBV7-9 to TRBJ2-7; the table's D call, TRBD2, was not checked against the DNA. The CDR3 spans 16 amino acids, including both terminal residues. CDR1 is SEHNR, CDR2 FQNEAQ, per germline (reference sequence). The CDR3 loop is CASSLVAGGPLWEQYF.

The gene calls are TRBV6-1 and TRBJ1-2; D call uncertain. Germline V gene sequence: CDR1 MNHNS, CDR2 SASEGT. This CDR3 comprises 16 residues. V gave up 5 bases and J gave up 5 bases, with 21 bases separating them. The CDR3 spells CASSYPSRDGRYGYTF. CDR3 DNA sequence: TGTGCCAGCAGTTATCCCTCCAGAGATGGCCGATATGGCTACACCTTC.

The gene calls are TRBV5-1 and TRBJ2-1, with 14 bases that match TRBD2. The germline CDR1 and CDR2 sequences are SGHRS and YFSETQ. The CDR3 is 15 residues long. V lost 4 bases and J lost 9; bases outside the gene matches: 6. The CDR3 here is CASSGGLAGVGEQFF. The CDR3 DNA reads TGCGCCAGCAGCGGGGGACTAGCGGGAGTGGGTGAGCAGTTCTTC. Variable domain in full (rest from reference TRBV5-1 and TRBJ2-1): KAGVTQTPRYLIKTRGQQVTLSCSPISGHRSVSWYQQTPGQGLQFLFEYFSETQRNKGNFPGRFSGRQFSNSRSEMNVSTLELGDSALYLCASSGGLAGVGEQFFGPGTRLTVL.

This clonotype was detected many times. J is TRBJ1-4 and V is TRBV7-2; the D gene is possibly TRBD1 (5 bases). V was cut by 5 bases and J by 0 bases, with 13 bases left in between. Germline CDR1 SGHTA, CDR2 FQGNSA. CDR3 size: 16 residues. In nucleotides, the CDR3 is TGTGCCAGCAGCGCAGGGAGCCGGGCAACTAATGAAAAACTGTTTTTT. It specifies CASSAGSRATNEKLFF.

The V gene is TRBV20-1, the J gene TRBJ1-1; TRBD1 might be the D (6 bases). Germline assignment: CDR1 DFQATT and CDR2 SNEGSKA (reference sequence). The length of the CDR3 is 14 residues. Trimming stripped 6 bases from V and 1 base from J, with 15 bases between. This chain's CDR3 is CSALMRQANTEAFF. DNA of the CDR3: TGCAGTGCATTAATGAGACAGGCGAACACTGAAGCTTTCTTT.

The sample holds many counts of this clonotype. CDR3 loop: CASSYSLRSEQFF. The CDR3 DNA is TGTGCCAGCAGTTATTCACTCCGATCGGAGCAGTTCTTC. The gene calls are TRBV12-3 or TRBV12-4 and TRBJ2-1; the D is unclear. This CDR3 has 13 amino acids. Deletions cut 4 bases from V and 10 bases from J, with 14 bases between.

This clonotype showed up just a few times. The J gene is TRBJ2-2, the V gene TRBV12-3 or TRBV12-4; TRBD1 aligns across 11 bases. This CDR3 is built from 16 residues. J was trimmed by 7 bases and V by 6 bases; bases with no gene match: 10. CDR3 in amino acids: CASRKLDRGPSGELFF. In DNA, the CDR3 is TGTGCCAGCAGGAAGTTGGACAGGGGGCCTAGCGGGGAGCTGTTTTTT.

J is TRBJ2-2 and V is TRBV4-1; maybe TRBD1 (5 bases). The CDR3 contains 16 residues. Trimming left V 8 bases short and J 0 bases short, with 16 bases between. Germline assignment: CDR1 MGHRA and CDR2 YSYEKL. CDR3 in DNA: TGCGCCAGCGCCCCAAGTCAGGGTGCGAACACCGGGGAGCTGTTTTTT. It specifies CASAPSQGANTGELFF.